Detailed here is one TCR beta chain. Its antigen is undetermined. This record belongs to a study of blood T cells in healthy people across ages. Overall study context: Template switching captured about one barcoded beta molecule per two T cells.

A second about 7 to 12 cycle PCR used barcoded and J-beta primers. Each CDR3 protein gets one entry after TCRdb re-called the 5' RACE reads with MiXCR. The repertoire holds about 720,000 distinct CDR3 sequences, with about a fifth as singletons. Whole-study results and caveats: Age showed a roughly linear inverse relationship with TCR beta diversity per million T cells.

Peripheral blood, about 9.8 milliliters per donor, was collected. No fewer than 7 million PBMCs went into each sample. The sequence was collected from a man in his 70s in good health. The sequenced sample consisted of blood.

The CDR3 DNA is TGTGCCACACAGGGATTTGGGAATTCACCCCTCCACTTT. This codes for CATQGFGNSPLHF. The rearrangement links TRBV2 to TRBJ1-6, with a weak D call TRBD1 (6 bases). In germline, CDR1 is SNHLY, CDR2 FYNNEI. The CDR3 length is 13 residues. V was pared by 10 bases and J by 7 bases, with 14 bases between.